These 26 T cell receptor beta chains were all obtained from the same sample, sequenced in a study of blood T cell repertoires in COVID-19. This table comes from immunoSEQ multiplex PCR, and its TCRdb copy is limited to in-frame clones, with some not included. The sample shows roughly 100,000 clones, more than 75% of them seen only once. The material sequenced was peripheral blood. Receptor source: a human donor in a cohort sampled during active COVID-19.

The table lists this clone with a count of one. The rearrangement links TRBV6-1 to TRBJ1-2; TRBD1 matches at 7 bases. This CDR3 has 14 residues. The V segment lost 3 bases and the J segment 8 bases; nucleotides outside the gene matches: 9. In germline, CDR1 is MNHNS, CDR2 SASEGT. CDR3 protein: CASSDRAGGQGYTF. The CDR3 DNA reads TGTGCCAGCAGTGACAGGGCAGGGGGGCAGGGCTACACCTTC.

The chain has TRBV7-2 and TRBJ2-5; weak D call: TRBD2 (6 bases). V gave up 4 bases and J gave up 4 bases, with 19 bases separating them. This CDR3 is 16 amino acids long. CDR1 is SGHTA and CDR2 is FQGNSA in the germline V gene. The DNA for the CDR3 is TGTGCCAGCAGCTCCCGACTCGCCCTGGGGGGAGAGACCCAGTACTTC. Encoded protein: CASSSRLALGGETQYF. The whole variable domain, filled in from reference TRBV7-2 and TRBJ2-5, reads GAGVSQSPSNKVTEKGKDVELRCDPISGHTALYWYRQSLGQGLEFLIYFQGNSAPDKSGLPSDRFSAERTGGSVSTLTIQRTQQEDSAVYLCASSSRLALGGETQYFGPGTRLLVL.

The gene calls are TRBV19 and TRBJ1-1; D perhaps matches TRBD1 (6 bases). Germline assignment: CDR1 LNHDA and CDR2 SQIVND (reference sequence). The CDR3 spans 16 residues. Trimming pared 5 bases from V and 2 bases from J, leaving 18 bases between. CDR3 loop: CASSPTGTLDNTEAFF. CDR3 bases: TGTGCCAGTAGTCCTACCGGGACACTGGATAACACTGAAGCTTTCTTT. Filled out from reference TRBV19 and TRBJ1-1, the complete variable domain reads DGGITQSPKYLFRKEGQNVTLSCEQNLNHDAMYWYRQDPGQGLRLIYYSQIVNDFQKGDIAEGYSVSREKKESFPLTVTSAQKNPTAFYLCASSPTGTLDNTEAFFGQGTRLTVV.

The CDR3 spells CAITPGQGNTIYF. Here the CDR3 DNA reads TGTGCCATCACTCCCGGACAGGGAAACACCATATATTTT. The chain is built from TRBV10-3 and TRBJ1-3, with D perhaps TRBD1 (6 bases). The CDR3 has 13 residues. Trimming removed 7 bases at V and 4 bases at J, with 11 bases between. Germline assignment: CDR1 ENHRY and CDR2 SYGVKD.

V gene TRBV7-9 combines with J gene TRBJ2-2; D unresolved. The CDR3 sequence is 14 residues long. Germline V gene lookup returns CDR1 SEHNR and CDR2 FQNEAQ (reference sequence). Between the trimmed V and J ends, which lost 4 bases and 1 base, there was a span of 7 bases. CDR3 protein: CASSSNRNTGELFF. CDR3 coding DNA: TGTGCCAGCAGCTCAAACAGGAACACCGGGGAGCTGTTTTTT.

This clone was counted once. The V and J genes are TRBV9 and TRBJ1-1; no firm D call. Trimming took off 2 bases at V and 0 bases at J, with 11 bases between the two ends. The CDR3 runs to 15 residues. Germline values: CDR1 SGDLS, CDR2 YYNGEE. The CDR3 spells CASSVEAVMNTEAFF. CDR3 bases: TGTGCCAGCAGCGTCGAGGCAGTGATGAACACTGAAGCTTTCTTT.

The chain's CDR3 is CASSFEDRLIGYTF. The CDR3 DNA sequence: TGTGCCAGTAGTTTCGAGGACAGATTGATTGGCTACACCTTC. The rearrangement joins TRBV19 to TRBJ1-2, with a weak D call TRBD1 (6 bases). This CDR3 has 14 amino acids. V dropped 5 bases and J dropped 7 bases, with 17 bases sitting between them. Germline V gene lookup returns CDR1 LNHDA and CDR2 SQIVND (reference sequence).

J is TRBJ1-5 and V is TRBV4-3; D might be TRBD1 (6 bases). V was trimmed by 0 bases and J by 4 bases, leaving 10 bases between them. CDR3 length: 15 residues. Germline CDR1 is LGHNA and CDR2 is YSLEER. In DNA, the CDR3 is TGCGCCAGCAGCCAAGATGGGACAAATAATCAGCCCCAGCATTTT. Protein: CASSQDGTNNQPQHF.

The V and J genes are TRBV12-3 or TRBV12-4 and TRBJ1-2; a weak D match, TRBD1 (6 bases). V dropped 5 bases and J dropped 2 bases, with 9 bases sitting between them. The CDR3 totals 13 residues. Here the CDR3 DNA reads TGTGCCAGCAGTGGACAGTCCAACTATGGCTACACCTTC. This translates into CASSGQSNYGYTF.

The chain has TRBV5-1 and TRBJ2-7; 8 bases align to TRBD1. The germline V gene encodes CDR1 SGHRS and CDR2 YFSETQ. This CDR3 contains 14 residues. Trimming took 5 bases from V and 2 from J; bases not matched to a gene: 6. The CDR3: CASRRTGITYEQYF. CDR3 in DNA: TGCGCCAGCAGGAGGACAGGGATCACCTACGAGCAGTACTTC.

The V and J genes are TRBV27 and TRBJ1-1, with a tentative D call TRBD1 (5 bases). In germline, CDR1 is MNHEY, CDR2 SMNVEV (reference sequence). V lost 6 bases to trimming and J lost 4 bases, with 21 bases between them. The CDR3 length is 16 residues. The CDR3 loop is CASSPWGGVSGTEAFF. The CDR3 region has the DNA TGTGCCAGCAGCCCATGGGGGGGGGTATCTGGCACTGAAGCTTTCTTT.

This chain links TRBV18 with TRBJ2-3; 8 bases line up with TRBD2. Germline lookup yields CDR1 KGHSH and CDR2 LQKENI. With 3 bases clipped from V and 2 bases from J, the junction kept 10 bases outside the gene matches. The CDR3 has 17 residues. CDR3 residues: CASSPSTAGGATDTQYF. CDR3 nucleotides: TGTGCCAGCTCACCCTCCACAGCCGGGGGGGCCACAGATACGCAGTATTTT.

The count of this clone is one. The chain couples TRBV11-2 to TRBJ1-1, with D tentatively TRBD1 (5 bases). The CDR3 extends over 13 amino acids. V was pared by 0 bases and J by 8 bases, with 10 bases between. The germline gives CDR1 SGHAT, CDR2 FQNNGV. The CDR3 protein is CASSLDLRGEAFF. The CDR3 nucleotides are TGTGCCAGCAGCTTAGATCTCCGGGGGGAAGCTTTCTTT. Based on the CDR3 plus reference TRBV11-2 and TRBJ1-1, the full variable domain is EAGVAQSPRYKIIEKRQSVAFWCNPISGHATLYWYQQILGQGPKLLIQFQNNGVVDDSQLPKDRFSAERLKGVDSTLKIQPAKLEDSAVYLCASSLDLRGEAFFGQGTRLTVV.

This clone was observed a few times. The CDR3 nucleotides are TGTGCCAGCAGCAAAGGACAGGGCTATAATTCACCCCTCCACTTT. This sequence encodes CASSKGQGYNSPLHF. This rearrangement joins TRBV9 to TRBJ1-6, with 8 bases lining up with TRBD1. Per germline, CDR1 SGDLS and CDR2 YYNGEE. Losses at the gene ends were 4 bases for V and 3 bases for J; bases not matched to a gene: 3. The CDR3 runs 15 residues.

The J gene is TRBJ2-1, the V gene TRBV10-3; D might be TRBD1 (5 bases). The V end was cut by 3 bases, the J end by 3 bases, with 12 bases between. This CDR3 comprises 15 residues. Germline V gene data show CDR1 as ENHRY and CDR2 as SYGVKD. CDR3 in DNA: TGTGCCATCAGTGAAAAGGGGCTCAGCTACAATGAGCAGTTCTTC. Protein sequence: CAISEKGLSYNEQFF.

This chain joins TRBV6-5 and TRBJ1-2; no clear D gene. CDR1 is MNHEY and CDR2 is SVGAGI in the germline V gene. Trimming cost V 4 bases and J 8 bases, with 14 bases left between them. The CDR3 consists of 13 residues. In nucleotides, the CDR3 is TGTGCCAGCAGTTCCTACCTAACTATGGGCTACACCTTC. Its protein product is CASSSYLTMGYTF.

The V gene is TRBV27, the J gene TRBJ1-1, with 7 bases lining up with TRBD1. Losses at the gene ends were 6 bases for V and 2 bases for J; bases not matched to a gene: 9. The CDR3 runs to 15 residues. Per germline, CDR1 MNHEY and CDR2 SMNVEV (reference sequence). CDR3 DNA sequence: TGTGCCAGCAGGACTTCCGGGACAGCTAACACTGAAGCTTTCTTT. This encodes CASRTSGTANTEAFF.

This chain joins TRBV5-1 and TRBJ2-5; 9 bases match TRBD1. The CDR3 loop spans 14 amino acids. The germline V gene has CDR1 SGHRS and CDR2 YFSETQ. Trimming at V came to 3 bases and at J to 5 bases, leaving 5 bases not matched to a gene. The CDR3 region has the DNA TGCGCCAGCAGCTGGGGGACAGGGAAGGAGACCCAGTACTTC. Its protein product is CASSWGTGKETQYF.

The CDR3 bases are TGCGCCAGCAGCCATCCGACAGGGGCTCTTAACTATGGCTACACCTTC. It translates to CASSHPTGALNYGYTF. The chain combines TRBV4-1 with TRBJ1-2; 8 positions agree with TRBD1. Trimming cost V 3 bases and J 1 base; bases outside gene matches: 7. The germline V gene encodes CDR1 MGHRA and CDR2 YSYEKL. This CDR3 has 16 amino acids.

This clone came up a few times. This sequence joins TRBV6-1 and TRBJ1-2, with D unresolved. Between the trimmed V and J ends, which lost 1 base and 5 bases, there was a span of 11 bases. The CDR3 consists of 14 residues. Germline CDR1 and CDR2: MNHNS and SASEGT. This chain's CDR3 is CASSEVVRQYGYTF. CDR3 in DNA: TGTGCCAGCAGTGAAGTTGTCAGGCAGTATGGCTACACCTTC.

This clone has just one count. The chain links TRBV7-6 to TRBJ2-7; D might be TRBD2 (5 bases). V was cut by 5 bases and J by 1 base, with 9 bases left in between. Per the germline V gene, CDR1 is SGHVS and CDR2 is FNYEAQ. The CDR3 is 13 residues long. The CDR3 sequence: CASSVGESYEQYF. The CDR3 region has the DNA TGTGCCAGCAGCGTCGGGGAATCCTACGAGCAGTACTTC.

The genes are TRBV19 and TRBJ1-5, with TRBD1 as a possible D gene (6 bases). The CDR3 consists of 17 residues. CDR1 and CDR2 from the germline V gene are LNHDA and SQIVND (reference sequence). Trimming shortened V by 7 bases and J by 4 bases, and 23 bases separated the two germline ends. As DNA, the CDR3 is TGTGCCAGTACCCGATCCCCCACAGGGCTCGGGAATCAGCCCCAGCATTTT. Residues: CASTRSPTGLGNQPQHF.

V is TRBV15 and J is TRBJ2-2, with D perhaps TRBD2 (5 bases). From germline, CDR1 is LNHNV and CDR2 YYDKDF (reference sequence). CDR3 size: 16 residues. V was shortened by 0 bases and J by 5 bases, with 13 bases between the two germline ends. The CDR3 loop is CATSRDPGIRTGELFF. The CDR3 bases are TGTGCCACCAGCAGAGATCCCGGGATCAGAACCGGGGAGCTGTTTTTT. The whole variable domain, filled in from reference TRBV15 and TRBJ2-2, reads DAMVIQNPRYQVTQFGKPVTLSCSQTLNHNVMYWYQQKSSQAPKLLFHYYDKDFNNEADTPDNFQSRRPNTSFCFLDIRSPGLGDTAMYLCATSRDPGIRTGELFFGEGSRLTVL.

The chain joins TRBV5-4 to TRBJ2-6; maybe TRBD1 (5 bases). Per the germline V gene, CDR1 is SGHNT and CDR2 is YYREEE (reference sequence). CDR3 size: 15 residues. Trimming stripped 2 bases from V and 2 bases from J, with 8 bases between. The CDR3 here is CASSLLGAGANVLTF. The CDR3 DNA is TGTGCCAGCAGCTTATTAGGGGCTGGGGCCAACGTCCTGACTTTC.

CDR3 protein: CASSLYDSGNTIYF. In DNA form, the CDR3 reads TGTGCCAGCAGCTTGTATGACAGTGGCAACACCATATATTTT. The V and J genes are TRBV5-5 and TRBJ1-3, with a weak D call TRBD1 (5 bases). The V and J ends lost 1 base and 7 bases respectively, with 12 bases between them. Looked up from germline, CDR1 is SGHKS and CDR2 is YYEKEE (reference sequence). This CDR3 has 14 residues.

V and J are TRBV19 and TRBJ1-4; no clear D. Between the trimmed V and J ends, which lost 3 bases and 2 bases, there was a span of 10 bases. CDR3 length: 15 residues. Germline CDR1 reads LNHDA; CDR2 reads SQIVND (reference sequence). CDR3 loop: CASSIGAETNEKLFF. CDR3 DNA: TGTGCCAGTAGTATTGGAGCGGAGACTAATGAAAAACTGTTTTTT.